The 22 T cell receptor beta chains below all came from one sample that was sequenced in a study of shared T cell receptors in the human thymus. The table came from immunoSEQ multiplex PCR; TCRdb's copy has only in-frame clones and leaves some out. The sample holds some 660,000 clones, more than 75% seen once. The same data also went into a second study, on human thymus T cells.

Sequencing was done on a sample of thymocytes. The receptors come from a boy in the first two years of life with a congenital heart defect.

The genes are TRBV15 and TRBJ1-2, with D possibly matching TRBD1 (5 bases). V was trimmed by 3 bases and J by 4 bases, leaving 12 bases between them. CDR1 and CDR2 (germline): LNHNV, YYDKDF (reference sequence). There are 14 residues in the CDR3. The CDR3 spells CATSSPQEIYGYTF. CDR3 in DNA: TGTGCCACCAGCAGCCCACAGGAGATCTATGGCTACACCTTC.

This chain connects TRBV18 to TRBJ2-2; maybe TRBD2 (5 bases). The germline CDR1 and CDR2 sequences are KGHSH and LQKENI. This CDR3 comprises 16 residues. The germline V and J ends were trimmed by 4 bases and 1 base, with 13 bases remaining between them. The CDR3 reads CASSRTLAGNTGELFF. DNA of the CDR3: TGTGCCAGCTCACGAACCCTCGCGGGGAACACCGGGGAGCTGTTTTTT. Supplemented by reference TRBV18 and TRBJ2-2, the full variable domain reads NAGVMQNPRHLVRRRGQEARLRCSPMKGHSHVYWYRQLPEEGLKFMVYLQKENIIDESGMPKERFSAEFPKEGPSILRIQQVVRGDSAAYFCASSRTLAGNTGELFFGEGSRLTVL.

The V and J genes are TRBV28 and TRBJ2-4; perhaps TRBD2 as D (5 bases). This CDR3 spans 13 amino acids. Trimming pared 6 bases from V and 3 bases from J, leaving 9 bases between. The germline V gene encodes CDR1 MDHEN and CDR2 SYDVKM. CDR3 DNA: TGTGCCAGCAGCAACCGGGACAAAAACATTCAGTACTTC. The encoded protein is CASSNRDKNIQYF.

The genes are TRBV9 and TRBJ1-1; TRBD1 matches 8 bases. The V segment lost 0 bases and the J segment 3 bases; nucleotides outside the gene matches: 7. The germline CDR1 and CDR2 sequences are SGDLS and YYNGEE. This CDR3 region has 16 residues. The CDR3 DNA reads TGTGCCAGCAGCGTAGATAACAGGGGGTACGACACTGAAGCTTTCTTT. Encoded protein: CASSVDNRGYDTEAFF.

The rearrangement joins TRBV5-4 to TRBJ2-7; 10 bases match TRBD2. The CDR3 has 14 residues. Trimming cost V 2 bases and J 1 base; bases outside gene matches: 0. The V gene's germline CDR1 is SGHNT and CDR2 YYREEE (reference sequence). The CDR3 sequence: CASSFSGGSYEQYF. CDR3 sequence (DNA): TGTGCCAGCAGCTTTAGCGGGGGGTCCTACGAGCAGTACTTC.

This chain uses TRBV11-1 with TRBJ2-5, with 10 positions matching TRBD2. The ends lost 5 bases at V and 4 bases at J; junction bases unmatched: 13. CDR3 length: 17 amino acids. Per the germline V gene, CDR1 is SGHAT and CDR2 is FQDESV (reference sequence). The CDR3 coding sequence is TGTGCCAGCAGCCCAGCCGAATTAGCGGGGGGCCTAGAGACCCAGTACTTC. It encodes CASSPAELAGGLETQYF.

This sequence joins TRBV5-1 and TRBJ2-2; tentatively, D is TRBD2 (7 bases). The germline gives CDR1 SGHRS, CDR2 YFSETQ. With 3 bases removed from V and 6 bases from J, the gap between germline ends came to 15 bases. The CDR3 sequence is 15 residues long. CDR3 residues: CASSSGGQKAGELFF. Written as DNA, the CDR3 is TGCGCCAGCAGCTCGGGAGGACAGAAGGCCGGGGAGCTGTTTTTT.

J is TRBJ2-5 and V is TRBV29-1, with TRBD1 matching 8 bases. This CDR3 is 15 amino acids long. Trimming at V came to 4 bases and at J to 3 bases, leaving 10 bases not matched to a gene. CDR1 SQVTM and CDR2 ANQGSEA come from the germline V gene. For the CDR3, the DNA is TGCAGCGTTGTTCGGACAGGGATTTGGGAAGAGACCCAGTACTTC. This translates into CSVVRTGIWEETQYF.

In the case of this clone: The junction and the germline gene differ at one end; a read error may be behind it. The chain is built from TRBV6-1 and TRBJ1-3; D possibly corresponds to TRBD1 (5 bases). The CDR3 contains 13 residues. CDR1 and CDR2 (germline): MNHNS, SASEGT. The CDR3 loop reads CASSERRRDYSNF. CDR3 DNA: TGTGCCAGCAGTGAGAGGAGGAGGGACTACAGTAATTTT.

The chain recombines TRBV5-1 with TRBJ2-1; D gene ambiguous. Trimming removed 1 base at V and 0 bases at J, with 17 bases between. The germline CDR1 and CDR2 sequences are SGHRS and YFSETQ. CDR3 size: 18 residues. The CDR3 protein is CASSLTTLFAHSYNEQFF. In nucleotides, the CDR3 is TGCGCCAGCAGCTTGACCACCTTATTCGCACACTCCTACAATGAGCAGTTCTTC.

The chain is built from TRBV5-1 and TRBJ2-7; a weak D match, TRBD1 (6 bases). Germline V lookup: CDR1 SGHRS, CDR2 YFSETQ. This CDR3 spans 18 amino acids. The V end was cut by 0 bases, the J end by 6 bases, with 25 bases between. The CDR3 reads CASSLGIRDPLGTCEQYF. CDR3 in DNA: TGCGCCAGCAGCTTGGGAATCCGGGACCCACTGGGGACATGCGAGCAGTACTTC. The complete variable domain, with remaining parts taken from reference TRBV5-1 and TRBJ2-7, reads KAGVTQTPRYLIKTRGQQVTLSCSPISGHRSVSWYQQTPGQGLQFLFEYFSETQRNKGNFPGRFSGRQFSNSRSEMNVSTLELGDSALYLCASSLGIRDPLGTCEQYFGPGTRLTVT.

The V gene is TRBV28, the J gene TRBJ2-3, with TRBD2 matching 11 bases. Trimming cost V 0 bases and J 6 bases; bases outside gene matches: 8. CDR1 and CDR2 (germline): MDHEN, SYDVKM. The CDR3 totals 17 residues. CDR3 in DNA: TGTGCCAGCAGTTTATGGATGGGTAGCGGGGGGGCTGATACGCAGTATTTT. The encoded protein is CASSLWMGSGGADTQYF.

This sequence joins TRBV28 and TRBJ2-7; 7 bases align to TRBD1. The CDR3 is made up of 19 amino acids. Germline V CDR1 and CDR2: MDHEN, SYDVKM. Trimming removed 6 bases from V and 4 bases from J; junction bases left unmatched: 24. CDR3 protein: CASRPHAAGGRNGVYEQYF. Written as DNA, the CDR3 is TGTGCCAGCAGGCCTCACGCCGCAGGGGGACGTAATGGTGTGTACGAGCAGTACTTC.

This chain joins TRBV27 and TRBJ2-3; D is perhaps TRBD1 (6 bases). Trimming removed 3 bases from V and 2 bases from J, with 12 bases in between. The CDR3 length is 15 residues. Germline V gene lookup returns CDR1 MNHEY and CDR2 SMNVEV (reference sequence). This chain's CDR3 is CASSLPGVYTDTQYF. CDR3 coding DNA: TGTGCCAGCAGTTTGCCAGGGGTTTACACAGATACGCAGTATTTT.

V gene TRBV7-9 combines with J gene TRBJ2-7, with 7 bases aligning to TRBD1. V lost 5 bases to trimming and J lost 4 bases; unmatched junction nucleotides: 11. Germline assignment: CDR1 SEHNR and CDR2 FQNEAQ (reference sequence). The CDR3 runs to 15 residues. The chain's CDR3 is CASSPRGGSRYEQYF. In DNA, the CDR3 is TGTGCCAGCAGCCCAAGAGGGGGCAGCAGGTACGAGCAGTACTTC.

This chain connects TRBV7-6 to TRBJ2-2; 10 nucleotides align to TRBD1. This CDR3 contains 19 residues. CDR1 and CDR2 from the germline V gene are SGHVS and FNYEAQ. V shed 0 bases, J shed 7 bases, and the junction held 14 bases outside the gene matches. The CDR3 nucleotides are TGTGCCAGCAGCTTAGCAAGCCCTAACGGGACAGGGGCGGGCGGGGAGCTGTTTTTT. Residues: CASSLASPNGTGAGGELFF. The full variable domain, with the rest looked up from reference TRBV7-6 and TRBJ2-2, is GAGVSQSPRYKVTKRGQDVALRCDPISGHVSLYWYRQALGQGPEFLTYFNYEAQQDKSGLPNDRFSAERPEGSISTLTIQRTEQRDSAMYRCASSLASPNGTGAGGELFFGEGSRLTVL.

This clone was seen a single time. The chain employs TRBV29-1 and TRBJ1-2, with 8 bases matching TRBD1. In germline, CDR1 is SQVTM, CDR2 ANQGSEA. The CDR3 is 14 residues long. The J segment lost 4 bases and the V segment lost 6 bases, leaving 10 bases of the junction unmatched. CDR3 residues: CSVDKPDRAYGYTF. In DNA, the CDR3 is TGCAGCGTCGATAAACCGGACAGGGCCTATGGCTACACCTTC.

J is TRBJ1-3 and V is TRBV5-3; 8 positions match TRBD1. TRBV5-3 is recorded as an ORF, its role being uncertain. The junction had 3 bases not matched to a gene; V was cut back by 4 bases and J by 3 bases. The CDR3 covers 14 residues. CDR3 residues: CARSPGTGGNTIYF. DNA of the CDR3: TGTGCCAGAAGCCCTGGGACAGGTGGAAACACCATATATTTT.

The chain combines TRBV29-1 with TRBJ1-4; TRBD1 might be the D (5 bases). The CDR3 is 14 amino acids. Per the germline V gene, CDR1 is SQVTM and CDR2 is ANQGSEA. Trimming took off 4 bases at V and 0 bases at J, with 9 bases between the two ends. CDR3 sequence: CSVAQGSTNEKLFF. CDR3 DNA: TGCAGCGTTGCGCAGGGTTCAACTAATGAAAAACTGTTTTTT.

This clone was seen a few times. The genes are TRBV7-9 and TRBJ2-1; D is perhaps TRBD2 (6 bases). Germline values: CDR1 SEHNR, CDR2 FQNEAQ (reference sequence). The CDR3 contains 15 residues. Trimming took off 4 bases at V and 8 bases at J, with 18 bases between the two ends. The CDR3 sequence is CASSSPRDFSDEQFF. CDR3 nucleotides: TGTGCCAGCAGCTCTCCCCGGGACTTCTCGGATGAGCAGTTCTTC.

V and J are TRBV4-1 and TRBJ2-1, with D maybe TRBD2 (5 bases). Germline CDR1 is MGHRA and CDR2 is YSYEKL. The length of the CDR3 is 17 residues. The germline V and J ends were trimmed by 1 base and 7 bases, with 20 bases remaining between them. The CDR3 bases are TGCGCCAGCAGCCAAGTCGGTATCGGTACCGGGGATAATGAGCAGTTCTTC. Translation: CASSQVGIGTGDNEQFF.

This chain connects TRBV28 to TRBJ1-2; 9 nucleotides agree with TRBD1. Germline assignment: CDR1 MDHEN and CDR2 SYDVKM. CDR3 length: 16 residues. V shed 6 bases, J shed 0 bases, and the junction held 8 bases outside the gene matches. The CDR3 DNA sequence: TGTGCCAGCAGCCGGACAGGGGCGTCTTCTAACTATGGCTACACCTTC. Translation: CASSRTGASSNYGYTF.